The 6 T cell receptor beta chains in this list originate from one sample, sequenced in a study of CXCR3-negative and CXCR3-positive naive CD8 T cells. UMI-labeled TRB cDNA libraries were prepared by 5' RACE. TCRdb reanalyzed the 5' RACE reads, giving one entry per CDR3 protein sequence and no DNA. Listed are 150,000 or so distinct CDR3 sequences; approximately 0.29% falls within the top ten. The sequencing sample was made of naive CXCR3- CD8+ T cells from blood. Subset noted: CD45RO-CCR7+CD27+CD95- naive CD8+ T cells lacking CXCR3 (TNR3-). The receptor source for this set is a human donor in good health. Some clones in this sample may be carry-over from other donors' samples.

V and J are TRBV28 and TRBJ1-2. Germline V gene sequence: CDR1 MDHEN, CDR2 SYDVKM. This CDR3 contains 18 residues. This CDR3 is CASSLLLARAIANYGYTF.

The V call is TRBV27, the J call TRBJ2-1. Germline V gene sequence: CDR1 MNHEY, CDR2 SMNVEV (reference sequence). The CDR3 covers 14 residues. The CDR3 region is CASSSGGAYNEQFF.

This CDR3 reads CASSNRDRDNTDTQYF. V usage is TRBV7-9 and J usage is TRBJ2-3; TCRdb outputs TRBD1, but without DNA this stays unchecked. CDR1 is SEHNR and CDR2 is FQNEAQ in the germline V gene (reference sequence). The CDR3 is 16 amino acids.

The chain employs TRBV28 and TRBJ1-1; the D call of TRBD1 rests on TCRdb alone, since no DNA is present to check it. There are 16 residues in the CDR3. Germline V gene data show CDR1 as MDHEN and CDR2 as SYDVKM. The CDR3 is CASREEGQGRDTEAFF.

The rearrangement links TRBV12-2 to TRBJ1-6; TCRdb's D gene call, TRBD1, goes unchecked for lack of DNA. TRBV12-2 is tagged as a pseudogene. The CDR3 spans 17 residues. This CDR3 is CASRLAFPGGATSPLHF.

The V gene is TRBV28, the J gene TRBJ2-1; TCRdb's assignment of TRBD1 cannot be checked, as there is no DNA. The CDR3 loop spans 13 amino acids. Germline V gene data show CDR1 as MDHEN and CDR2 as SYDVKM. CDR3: CASSLGGGNEQFF.